The 5 T cell receptor beta chains given below trace back to one sample, sequenced in a study of T cell changes during pregnancy in multiple sclerosis. Data came from immunoSEQ multiplex PCR; TCRdb stores just in-frame clones and leaves some out. The table records fewer than 130,000 clones, roughly 92% of them present only once. Sequenced material: peripheral blood, taken after pregnancy. All receptors derive from a female donor with multiple sclerosis, enrolled in a pregnancy study.

The chain recombines TRBV15 with TRBJ2-3; D gene uncertain. V lost 0 bases, J lost 7 bases, and 20 bases lay in between. The CDR3 is made up of 17 amino acids. Germline values: CDR1 LNHNV, CDR2 YYDKDF (reference sequence). CDR3 sequence reads: CATSREGYSRSPNTQYF. CDR3 in DNA: TGTGCCACCAGCAGAGAGGGCTACTCCCGGTCGCCGAATACGCAGTATTTT.

This rearrangement joins TRBV5-4 to TRBJ1-4, with D tentatively TRBD1 (6 bases). The germline V gene encodes CDR1 SGHNT and CDR2 YYREEE (reference sequence). V was pared by 4 bases and J by 3 bases, with 16 bases between. This CDR3 has 16 residues. The DNA for the CDR3 is TGTGCCAGCAGCCCCGGGGGGCGGGGGCCTAATGAAAAACTGTTTTTT. It codes for CASSPGGRGPNEKLFF.

The J gene is TRBJ1-1, the V gene TRBV5-5, with 7 bases matching TRBD1. The trim removed 3 bases at V and 0 bases at J, leaving 2 bases unmatched. Germline CDR1 reads SGHKS; CDR2 reads YYEKEE (reference sequence). The CDR3 totals 14 residues. The CDR3 is CASSWGQMNTEAFF. CDR3 in DNA: TGTGCCAGCAGCTGGGGACAGATGAACACTGAAGCTTTCTTT.

The rearrangement joins TRBV2 to TRBJ2-1; 7 bases align to TRBD2. Losses at the gene ends were 1 base for V and 2 bases for J; bases not matched to a gene: 2. This CDR3 region has 15 residues. Germline CDR1 and CDR2: SNHLY and FYNNEI. The DNA for the CDR3 is TGTGCCAGCAGTGAAGGGCGGGGGACCTACAATGAGCAGTTCTTC. It specifies CASSEGRGTYNEQFF.

This clone has a handful of counts. The chain recombines TRBV7-9 with TRBJ1-2, with 7 bases matching TRBD1. Germline V gene data show CDR1 as SEHNR and CDR2 as FQNEAQ (reference sequence). This CDR3 is built from 13 residues. After removal of 6 bases from V and 4 bases from J, the junction contained 5 bases not matched to a gene. The CDR3 here is CASSPGQLYGYTF. For the CDR3, the DNA is TGTGCCAGCAGTCCGGGACAGCTCTATGGCTACACCTTC. Complete variable domain (other parts from reference TRBV7-9 and TRBJ1-2): DTGVSQNPRHKITKRGQNVTFRCDPISEHNRLYWYRQTLGQGPEFLTYFQNEAQLEKSRLLSDRFSAERPKGSFSTLEIQRTEQGDSAMYLCASSPGQLYGYTFGSGTRLTVV.